These 14 T cell receptor beta chains were sequenced from one sample in a study of blood T cell repertoires in COVID-19. Sequenced by immunoSEQ multiplex PCR; TCRdb stores in-frame clones only, minus some. The table has about 480,000 clones, 85% to 90% seen once; the top ten hold around 0.92%. The material sequenced was peripheral blood. The source of these receptors is a man aged 18 to 30 with COVID-19, enrolled during active disease.

The CDR3 DNA reads as TGTGCCAGCAGTCCCGGGACTAGCGGGATATACGAGCAGTACTTC. Translating gives CASSPGTSGIYEQYF. The V and J genes are TRBV2 and TRBJ2-7; 13 bases line up with TRBD2. Germline V gene sequence: CDR1 SNHLY, CDR2 FYNNEI. The trim removed 5 bases at V and 4 bases at J, leaving 5 bases unmatched. The CDR3 contains 15 residues.

The V call is TRBV18, the J call TRBJ2-6; no clear D gene. With 4 bases removed from V and 0 bases from J, the gap between germline ends came to 13 bases. Germline V gives CDR1 KGHSH, CDR2 LQKENI. This CDR3 has 17 amino acids. Here the CDR3 DNA reads TGTGCCAGCTCACTCACAGTCGTTACCTCTGGGGCCAACGTCCTGACTTTC. This codes for CASSLTVVTSGANVLTF.

The genes are TRBV6-9 and TRBJ2-7; 13 bases are a match to TRBD2. CDR3 length: 18 amino acids. In germline, CDR1 is MNHGY, CDR2 SVAAGI. V gave up 6 bases and J gave up 2 bases; unmatched junction bases: 13. Written as DNA, the CDR3 is TGTGCCAGCAGCCCTCCCCGACTTGGACTAGCGGGAGCCTACGAGCAGTACTTC. This codes for CASSPPRLGLAGAYEQYF.

This clone was counted once. This chain links TRBV18 with TRBJ2-3; 12 bases line up with TRBD2. Germline-derived CDR1 and CDR2 are KGHSH and LQKENI. V was pared by 4 bases and J by 2 bases, with 7 bases of the junction left unmatched. This CDR3 comprises 17 residues. The CDR3 protein is CASSLRTSGVLTDTQYF. The CDR3 region has the DNA TGTGCCAGCTCACTTCGGACTAGCGGGGTCCTCACAGATACGCAGTATTTT.

This clone was observed a few times. The chain recombines TRBV30 with TRBJ2-5; 9 bases agree with TRBD1. CDR3 length: 15 amino acids. The V gene's germline CDR1 is GTSNPN and CDR2 SVGIG (reference sequence). V trimming: 4 bases; J trimming: 5 bases; junction bases outside the gene matches: 11. CDR3 DNA sequence: TGTGCCTGGACCATTCCCGGGACAGGGCAGGAGACCCAGTACTTC. This translates into CAWTIPGTGQETQYF.

This chain uses TRBV4-1 with TRBJ2-1; 9 positions agree with TRBD1. The CDR3 consists of 17 residues. The trim removed 1 base at V and 2 bases at J, leaving 6 bases unmatched. The germline V gene encodes CDR1 MGHRA and CDR2 YSYEKL. The CDR3 nucleotides are TGCGCCAGCAGCCAAGTGTTGGGGACAGGGCCCTACAATGAGCAGTTCTTC. The encoded protein is CASSQVLGTGPYNEQFF.

The V gene is TRBV9, the J gene TRBJ1-1, with D unclear. The CDR3 runs to 13 residues. V lost 3 bases and J lost 0, with 6 bases in between. CDR1 SGDLS and CDR2 YYNGEE come from the germline V gene. The CDR3 nucleotides are TGTGCCAGCAGCGCCTCCCTGAACACTGAAGCTTTCTTT. Translation: CASSASLNTEAFF.

The V call is TRBV19, the J call TRBJ1-2; 9 nucleotides match TRBD1. Germline V CDR1 and CDR2: LNHDA, SQIVND (reference sequence). The trim removed 6 bases at V and 6 bases at J, leaving 5 bases unmatched. There are 13 residues in the CDR3. CDR3: CASSFDRGDGYTF. The CDR3 nucleotides read TGTGCCAGTAGCTTCGACAGGGGGGATGGCTACACCTTC.

The chain couples TRBV19 to TRBJ2-1; 11 bases fit TRBD2. Germline CDR1 and CDR2: LNHDA and SQIVND (reference sequence). The V gene end was trimmed by 10 bases and the J gene end by 7 bases; junction bases not matched to a gene: 15. The CDR3 has 16 amino acids. The CDR3 is CATQKGLAVSENEQFF. The CDR3 DNA sequence: TGTGCCACTCAAAAGGGACTAGCGGTATCAGAGAATGAGCAGTTCTTC.

Points on this clone: The sample carries other DNA sequences with the same CDR3. The chain joins TRBV4-1 to TRBJ2-5; a possible D gene is TRBD1 (6 bases). This CDR3 contains 17 residues. Germline values: CDR1 MGHRA, CDR2 YSYEKL. Deletions cut 1 base from V and 3 bases from J, with 18 bases between. The CDR3 DNA reads TGCGCCAGCAGCCAAGGACAGGCCGATACGGGAAAAGAGACCCAGTACTTC. Translating gives CASSQGQADTGKETQYF.

The chain carries TRBV7-2 and TRBJ2-1; 14 bases align to TRBD2. The CDR3 runs to 15 residues. The V and J ends lost 4 bases and 8 bases, in that order; junction bases with no gene match: 4. The germline gives CDR1 SGHTA, CDR2 FQGNSA. The chain's CDR3 is CASSSGTSGSHEQFF. As DNA, the CDR3 is TGTGCCAGCAGCTCCGGGACTAGCGGGAGCCATGAGCAGTTCTTC.

V gene TRBV7-9 combines with J gene TRBJ2-1; D remains ambiguous. Germline loops: CDR1 SEHNR, CDR2 FQNEAQ (reference sequence). V was trimmed by 6 bases and J by 1 base, leaving 7 bases between them. This CDR3 has 13 amino acids. CDR3 sequence reads: CASSSVSYNEQFF. Here the CDR3 DNA reads TGTGCCAGCAGTTCCGTTTCCTACAATGAGCAGTTCTTC.

The chain recombines TRBV27 with TRBJ2-5, with 7 bases aligning to TRBD1. V trimming: 6 bases; J trimming: 0 bases; junction bases outside the gene matches: 4. Germline CDR1 is MNHEY and CDR2 is SMNVEV (reference sequence). CDR3 length equals 14 residues. The chain's CDR3 is CASSWTGNQETQYF. CDR3 sequence (DNA): TGTGCCAGCAGCTGGACAGGAAACCAAGAGACCCAGTACTTC.

As for this clone: This same CDR3 is encoded by further DNA sequences in the sample. This CDR3 reads CASSSAGTGELFF. CDR3 coding DNA: TGTGCCAGCAGCTCCGCGGGCACCGGGGAGCTGTTTTTT. J is TRBJ2-2 and V is TRBV5-4; possible D gene TRBD2, 5 bases. V was pared by 3 bases and J by 4 bases, with 7 bases between. The CDR3 runs 13 residues. Germline CDR1 SGHNT, CDR2 YYREEE (reference sequence).